This is a list of T cell receptor beta chains from one sample in a study of T cells in Graves' hyperthyroidism and ophthalmopathy. From the multiplex PCR reads, TCRdb called clonotypes with MiXCR, one entry per CDR3 protein. Of about 610,000 distinct CDR3 sequences in the sample, approximately 44% are singletons; the top ten hold more than 7%. Sample: peripheral blood or thyroid tissue (not recorded which). The source of these receptors is a woman under 30 with Graves' hyperthyroidism. Both conserved end residues are part of each CDR3. D genes are given only for firm matches. Rows may omit the clone size; those that give it use once, few, many or a size class.

d_call: TRBD1; v_call: TRBV27; j_call: TRBJ1-2; clone_size: few; cdr3_aa: CASSPSGTGSYGYTF
d_call: -; v_call: TRBV9; j_call: TRBJ2-6; clone_size: many; cdr3_aa: CASGANVLTF
d_call: -; v_call: TRBV20-1; j_call: TRBJ1-5; clone_size: many; cdr3_aa: CSARVVGWQPQHF
d_call: -; v_call: TRBV4-3; j_call: TRBJ2-2; clone_size: -; cdr3_aa: CASSPQGGLGELFF
d_call: TRBD1; v_call: TRBV10-3; j_call: TRBJ1-1; clone_size: few; cdr3_aa: CAIREGGENTEAFF
d_call: -; v_call: TRBV12-3/TRBV12-4; j_call: TRBJ2-7; clone_size: many; cdr3_aa: CASSPTGFSYEQYF
d_call: -; v_call: TRBV29-1; j_call: TRBJ2-1; clone_size: -; cdr3_aa: CSGTFRTYNEQFF
d_call: TRBD1; v_call: TRBV6-5; j_call: TRBJ2-4; clone_size: -; cdr3_aa: CASRGQGRGKNIQYF
d_call: -; v_call: TRBV4-1; j_call: TRBJ1-2; clone_size: many; cdr3_aa: CASSQPITAYGYTF
d_call: -; v_call: TRBV24-1; j_call: TRBJ2-5; clone_size: -; cdr3_aa: CATSAPNGDKPETQYF
d_call: -; v_call: TRBV6-5; j_call: TRBJ1-6; clone_size: many; cdr3_aa: CASRMATGLNSPLHF
d_call: -; v_call: TRBV7-2; j_call: TRBJ2-2; clone_size: -; cdr3_aa: CASSLGPGSCFF
d_call: -; v_call: TRBV2; j_call: TRBJ1-6; clone_size: many; cdr3_aa: CASSLQHRFENSPLHF
d_call: TRBD1; v_call: TRBV10-3; j_call: TRBJ1-1; clone_size: few; cdr3_aa: CAISEPHGTGVMNTEAFF
d_call: -; v_call: TRBV13; j_call: TRBJ2-7; clone_size: many; cdr3_aa: CASSLGWGQKAEQYF
d_call: TRBD1; v_call: TRBV20-1; j_call: TRBJ2-5; clone_size: many; cdr3_aa: CSVAEGTGGTQYF
d_call: TRBD2; v_call: TRBV7-2; j_call: TRBJ2-7; clone_size: many; cdr3_aa: CASSQGLADYEQYF
d_call: TRBD2; v_call: TRBV10-3; j_call: TRBJ2-2; clone_size: many; cdr3_aa: CAISGPGLALAGELFF
d_call: -; v_call: TRBV13; j_call: TRBJ2-5; clone_size: many; cdr3_aa: CASSLGVDFWGGETQYF
d_call: TRBD1; v_call: TRBV12-3/TRBV12-4; j_call: TRBJ1-5; clone_size: many; cdr3_aa: CASSQQDRGNQPQHF
d_call: TRBD1; v_call: TRBV5-1; j_call: TRBJ1-2; clone_size: many; cdr3_aa: CASAPTGGNYGYTF
d_call: -; v_call: TRBV7-7; j_call: TRBJ2-5; clone_size: many; cdr3_aa: CASSSQSGQLKETQYF
d_call: -; v_call: TRBV20-1; j_call: TRBJ2-2; clone_size: many; cdr3_aa: CSARRFSKNTGELFF
d_call: -; v_call: TRBV29-1; j_call: TRBJ2-7; clone_size: -; cdr3_aa: CSLGRRAYEQYF
d_call: TRBD1; v_call: TRBV20-1; j_call: TRBJ1-2; clone_size: many; cdr3_aa: CSAGTGTDGYTF
d_call: -; v_call: TRBV27; j_call: TRBJ2-7; clone_size: many; cdr3_aa: CASSFSFPYEQYF
d_call: -; v_call: TRBV7-9; j_call: TRBJ2-5; clone_size: many; cdr3_aa: CASSFWEPEETQYF
d_call: TRBD1; v_call: TRBV29-1; j_call: TRBJ1-5; clone_size: -; cdr3_aa: CSVVPQGAQHF
d_call: -; v_call: TRBV20-1; j_call: TRBJ1-2; clone_size: once; cdr3_aa: CSAGGGNTGVAGYTF
d_call: TRBD2; v_call: TRBV6-2/TRBV6-3; j_call: TRBJ2-2; clone_size: many; cdr3_aa: CAGRTSGSELFF
d_call: -; v_call: TRBV20-1; j_call: TRBJ2-4; clone_size: -; cdr3_aa: CSASLAQNIQYF
d_call: -; v_call: TRBV7-9; j_call: TRBJ1-5; clone_size: -; cdr3_aa: CASSLSGIYGETQHF
d_call: -; v_call: TRBV6-6; j_call: TRBJ1-1; clone_size: -; cdr3_aa: CASSRQGLGTEAFF
d_call: -; v_call: TRBV18; j_call: TRBJ1-1; clone_size: -; cdr3_aa: CASSPRAGESTEAFF
d_call: -; v_call: TRBV2; j_call: TRBJ2-7; clone_size: many; cdr3_aa: CASSEGYEQYF
d_call: -; v_call: TRBV27; j_call: TRBJ2-7; clone_size: few; cdr3_aa: CASSFSQTGQYYEQYF
d_call: -; v_call: TRBV2; j_call: TRBJ1-2; clone_size: -; cdr3_aa: CASREEGRGYTF